The 5 T cell receptor beta chains below all came from one sample that was sequenced in a study of cytomegalovirus exposure and HLA in healthy donors. The PCR contained 60 Vbeta and 13 Jbeta primers. Method: immunoSEQ multiplex PCR; TCRdb's copy keeps in-frame clones and lacks some. The data contain 160,000 or so clones, over 80% of them seen just once; the ten biggest clones take up roughly 1.5%. Sequences were obtained from PBMCs. The receptors stem from a woman younger than 30 in good health and CMV-seronegative.

The chain employs TRBV5-5 and TRBJ1-4; D unclear. The CDR3 is 17 residues long. Per the germline V gene, CDR1 is SGHKS and CDR2 is YYEKEE (reference sequence). The V gene lost 4 bases and the J gene lost 0 bases, with 16 bases spanning the gap. DNA of the CDR3: TGTGCCAGCAGCCTAAGAGCGGCGAGGGCAACTAATGAAAAACTGTTTTTT. Protein product: CASSLRAARATNEKLFF.

Only a few counts were recorded for this clone. The rearrangement links TRBV28 to TRBJ1-5; D is ambiguous. V lost 4 bases, J lost 4 bases, and 8 bases lay in between. Germline lookup yields CDR1 MDHEN and CDR2 SYDVKM. The CDR3 totals 13 residues. Here the CDR3 reads CASSWVQNQPQHF. Here the CDR3 DNA reads TGTGCCAGCAGTTGGGTACAGAATCAGCCCCAGCATTTT.

The chain combines TRBV2 with TRBJ2-1, with D hard to call. Trimming removed 2 bases at V and 6 bases at J, with 20 bases between. Germline assignment: CDR1 SNHLY and CDR2 FYNNEI. The CDR3 has 17 residues. The CDR3 region has the DNA TGTGCCAGCAGTGAACCCCGTAGCCCCCGAATGGTCAATGAGCAGTTCTTC. It codes for CASSEPRSPRMVNEQFF. Full variable domain (remainder filled in from reference TRBV2 and TRBJ2-1): EPEVTQTPSHQVTQMGQEVILRCVPISNHLYFYWYRQILGQKVEFLVSFYNNEISEKSEIFDDQFSVERPDGSNFTLKIRSTKLEDSAMYFCASSEPRSPRMVNEQFFGPGTRLTVL.

This sequence joins TRBV11-3 and TRBJ1-3; D not resolved. CDR1 SGHNT and CDR2 YENEEA come from the germline V gene. V lost 5 bases and J 0 bases, leaving 17 bases between the germline ends. The CDR3 is 17 residues long. CDR3 amino acids: CASSHPASGFSGNTIYF. As DNA, the CDR3 is TGTGCCAGCAGCCACCCCGCTTCGGGGTTCTCTGGAAACACCATATATTTT. Complete variable domain (other parts from reference TRBV11-3 and TRBJ1-3): EAGVVQSPRYKIIEKKQPVAFWCNPISGHNTLYWYLQNLGQGPELLIRYENEEAVDDSQLPKDRFSAERLKGVDSTLKIQPAELGDSAVYLCASSHPASGFSGNTIYFGEGSWLTVV.

The chain uses TRBV6-5 and TRBJ1-1, with TRBD1 as a possible D gene (6 bases). The CDR3 runs 13 residues. Germline lookup yields CDR1 MNHEY and CDR2 SVGAGI. V was trimmed by 2 bases and J by 7 bases, leaving 11 bases between them. The CDR3 sequence: CASSYLDRIEAFF. The CDR3, as DNA: TGTGCCAGCAGTTACCTCGACAGGATTGAAGCTTTCTTT.